The 22 T cell receptor beta chains reported below all come from one sample, sequenced in a study of blood T cell repertoires in COVID-19. Produced via immunoSEQ multiplex PCR; TCRdb's table is partial and in-frame only. Of roughly 58,000 clones detected, roughly 77% appear once; the ten largest clones hold more than 30%. Sequencing input: peripheral blood. These receptors all come from a man aged 55 to 70 with COVID-19, enrolled during active disease.

This chain links TRBV7-3 with TRBJ2-3; possible D gene TRBD2, 6 bases. This CDR3 is 16 amino acids long. Germline lookup yields CDR1 SGHTA and CDR2 FQGTGA. Trimming shortened V by 4 bases and J by 2 bases, and 16 bases separated the two germline ends. In DNA form, the CDR3 reads TGTGCCAGCAGCTCGCACCCGGGACTTGACACAGATACGCAGTATTTT. Translation gives CASSSHPGLDTDTQYF.

The chain combines TRBV6-5 with TRBJ1-2, with 7 positions matching TRBD1. Germline lookup yields CDR1 MNHEY and CDR2 SVGAGI. The CDR3 has 14 residues. Trimming cost V 6 bases and J 8 bases; bases outside gene matches: 12. The chain's CDR3 is CASSTKLTGVGYTF. CDR3 nucleotides: TGTGCCAGCAGCACGAAACTTACAGGGGTGGGCTACACCTTC.

This chain links TRBV11-1 with TRBJ1-6; 7 positions match TRBD1. The CDR3 has 15 amino acids. After removal of 6 bases from V and 7 bases from J, the junction contained 9 bases not matched to a gene. Germline values: CDR1 SGHAT, CDR2 FQDESV (reference sequence). DNA of the CDR3: TGTGCCAGCAGTTTCTCGGGGACAGCCAATTCACCCCTCCACTTT. It codes for CASSFSGTANSPLHF.

The V gene is TRBV19, the J gene TRBJ2-7; D possibly corresponds to TRBD2 (6 bases). Germline V gene data show CDR1 as LNHDA and CDR2 as SQIVND (reference sequence). CDR3 length: 16 residues. V was trimmed by 5 bases and J by 2 bases, leaving 19 bases between them. The CDR3: CASSPGAGTVAYEQYF. CDR3 nucleotides: TGTGCCAGTAGTCCTGGGGCCGGGACTGTAGCCTACGAGCAGTACTTC.

The chain has TRBV27 and TRBJ2-3, with a possible D match to TRBD1 (6 bases). Germline V CDR1 and CDR2: MNHEY, SMNVEV (reference sequence). Trimming left V 4 bases short and J 0 bases short, with 14 bases between. This CDR3 has 16 residues. CDR3 region: CASSSPDRTSTDTQYF. As DNA, the CDR3 is TGTGCCAGCAGTTCCCCGGACAGAACTAGCACAGATACGCAGTATTTT.

The V and J genes are TRBV19 and TRBJ2-1; no definite D call. Germline V gives CDR1 LNHDA, CDR2 SQIVND (reference sequence). The CDR3 runs 12 residues. V was shortened by 3 bases and J by 11 bases, with 11 bases between the two germline ends. The CDR3 coding sequence is TGTGCCAGTAGTATCCCCACTACGAAGCAGTTCTTC. It translates to CASSIPTTKQFF.

The chain has TRBV29-1 and TRBJ2-3, with TRBD1 as a possible D gene (7 bases). CDR1 SQVTM and CDR2 ANQGSEA come from the germline V gene. V lost 6 bases and J 6 bases, leaving 19 bases between the germline ends. The CDR3 totals 14 residues. This CDR3 is CSVPGNQGGDTQYF. CDR3 DNA sequence: TGCAGCGTCCCCGGAAACCAGGGGGGTGATACGCAGTATTTT.

CDR3 nucleotides: TGCGCCAGCAGCCGGGGAGGCGGGAGGGCCAATGAGCAGTTCTTC. Amino acid sequence: CASSRGGGRANEQFF. This chain links TRBV5-1 with TRBJ2-1; 9 nucleotides line up with TRBD2. Germline trimming cut 4 bases from V and 6 bases from J; bases unmatched to any gene: 8. The CDR3 runs to 15 residues. Per the germline V gene, CDR1 is SGHRS and CDR2 is YFSETQ.

The genes are TRBV19 and TRBJ2-2; the match to TRBD2 covers 10 bases. CDR3 length equals 16 residues. The V and J ends lost 6 bases and 1 base, in that order; junction bases with no gene match: 5. CDR1 LNHDA and CDR2 SQIVND come from the germline V gene (reference sequence). The CDR3 sequence: CASRSRLAGNTGELFF. In nucleotides, the CDR3 is TGTGCCAGTAGGTCTAGACTAGCGGGGAACACCGGGGAGCTGTTTTTT.

The V gene is TRBV5-4, the J gene TRBJ2-3; 9 bases fit TRBD1. Germline-derived CDR1 and CDR2 are SGHNT and YYREEE (reference sequence). V was clipped by 3 bases and J by 3 bases; unmatched bases: 5. CDR3 length: 15 amino acids. The CDR3 loop is CASSSTTGGTDTQYF. DNA for the CDR3: TGTGCCAGCAGCTCGACGACAGGGGGGACAGATACGCAGTATTTT.

The rearrangement uses TRBV10-3 and TRBJ2-1, with 13 bases identical to TRBD2. The germline gives CDR1 ENHRY, CDR2 SYGVKD. The junction had 7 bases not matched to a gene; V was cut back by 6 bases and J by 8 bases. This CDR3 comprises 15 residues. The CDR3 DNA reads TGTGCCATCAGCGTTACTAGCGGGGGGGCACATGAGCAGTTCTTC. It translates to CAISVTSGGAHEQFF.

This clone was seen just once. The gene calls are TRBV20-1 and TRBJ1-6; D possibly corresponds to TRBD1 (5 bases). CDR1 DFQATT and CDR2 SNEGSKA come from the germline V gene (reference sequence). This CDR3 region has 14 residues. V lost 3 bases, J lost 4 bases, and 10 bases lay in between. The CDR3 region is CSASEAGYNSPLHF. The CDR3 bases are TGCAGTGCTAGTGAGGCAGGGTATAATTCACCCCTCCACTTT.

This chain uses TRBV7-2 with TRBJ2-5, with D possibly matching TRBD2 (6 bases). The germline V gene has CDR1 SGHTA and CDR2 FQGNSA. The CDR3 extends over 14 amino acids. Trimming removed 3 bases at V and 5 bases at J, with 13 bases between. CDR3 nucleotides: TGTGCCAGCAGCTTGGGACTCCGAGGGGAGACCCAGTACTTC. Residues: CASSLGLRGETQYF.

CDR3 protein: CAWSPGNYGYTF. CDR3 coding DNA: TGTGCCTGGTCCCCGGGGAACTATGGCTACACCTTC. The chain links TRBV30 to TRBJ1-2; D call uncertain. V lost 5 bases to trimming and J lost 2 bases, with 9 bases between them. Germline V gene data show CDR1 as GTSNPN and CDR2 as SVGIG (reference sequence). There are 12 residues in the CDR3. The full variable domain, with the rest looked up from reference TRBV30 and TRBJ1-2, is SQTIHQWPATLVQPVGSPLSLECTVEGTSNPNLYWYRQAAGRGLQLLFYSVGIGQISSEVPQNLSASRPQDRQFILSSKKLLLSDSGFYLCAWSPGNYGYTFGSGTRLTVV.

The chain carries TRBV7-9 and TRBJ1-1; TRBD1 is a possible D gene (6 bases). V was pared by 5 bases and J by 1 base, with 11 bases between. This CDR3 comprises 14 residues. Germline values: CDR1 SEHNR, CDR2 FQNEAQ (reference sequence). CDR3 in DNA: TGTGCCAGCAGCCGGGACAAGGGGAACACTGAAGCTTTCTTT. It is translated as CASSRDKGNTEAFF.

The rearrangement joins TRBV11-2 to TRBJ2-7, with D tentatively TRBD1 (6 bases). Trimming stripped 1 base from V and 5 bases from J, with 9 bases between. CDR1 SGHAT and CDR2 FQNNGV come from the germline V gene. This CDR3 spans 13 amino acids. CDR3 bases: TGTGCCAGCAGCTTAGCACACAGGGACGAGCAGTACTTC. It codes for CASSLAHRDEQYF.

V and J are TRBV14 and TRBJ1-2; possibly TRBD1 for D (6 bases). V shed 1 base and J shed 4 bases, with 16 bases lying between them. The CDR3 contains 16 residues. CDR1 is SGHDN, CDR2 FVKESK, per germline. The CDR3 bases are TGTGCCAGCAGCCAAGCGGCAGGGGCGAACCTCTATGGCTACACCTTC. This gives the protein CASSQAAGANLYGYTF.

The chain carries TRBV19 and TRBJ2-1; 9 nucleotides line up with TRBD1. Trimming removed 5 bases from V and 2 bases from J; junction bases left unmatched: 10. The germline V gene encodes CDR1 LNHDA and CDR2 SQIVND (reference sequence). This CDR3 is built from 17 residues. The CDR3 nucleotides are TGTGCCAGTAGTCTCGAGCCGGGACAGGGACCCTACAATGAGCAGTTCTTC. This gives the protein CASSLEPGQGPYNEQFF. Drawing the rest from reference TRBV19 and TRBJ2-1, the complete variable domain is DGGITQSPKYLFRKEGQNVTLSCEQNLNHDAMYWYRQDPGQGLRLIYYSQIVNDFQKGDIAEGYSVSREKKESFPLTVTSAQKNPTAFYLCASSLEPGQGPYNEQFFGPGTRLTVL.

The genes are TRBV7-2 and TRBJ2-7; TRBD2 matches 15 bases. V was pared by 3 bases and J by 4 bases, with 4 bases of the junction left unmatched. CDR3 size: 16 residues. Germline CDR1 is SGHTA and CDR2 is FQGNSA. In nucleotides, the CDR3 is TGTGCCAGCAGCTTGGGACTAGCGGGAGGAGGGTACGAGCAGTACTTC. It translates to CASSLGLAGGGYEQYF.

V gene TRBV5-6 combines with J gene TRBJ2-5, with no clear D. This CDR3 spans 14 amino acids. CDR1 is SGHDT, CDR2 YYEEEE, per germline. Trimming cost V 6 bases and J 3 bases, with 15 bases left between them. In DNA form, the CDR3 reads TGTGCCAGCACCTCCAACACCTTTAAAGAGACCCAGTACTTC. It is translated as CASTSNTFKETQYF.

The chain recombines TRBV6-5 with TRBJ2-1, with 7 nucleotides matching TRBD1. Germline V gene lookup returns CDR1 MNHEY and CDR2 SVGAGI. The V and J ends lost 5 bases and 4 bases, in that order; junction bases with no gene match: 2. CDR3 length: 13 amino acids. CDR3 coding DNA: TGTGCCAGCAGTCGACAGGGATACAATGAGCAGTTCTTC. Translated: CASSRQGYNEQFF.

The rearrangement joins TRBV10-3 to TRBJ1-1; TRBD1 matches 9 bases. This CDR3 spans 15 amino acids. Germline-derived CDR1 and CDR2 are ENHRY and SYGVKD. V was clipped by 5 bases and J by 3 bases; unmatched bases: 7. This chain's CDR3 is CAISKIDRGDTEAFF. CDR3 bases: TGTGCCATCAGTAAGATTGACAGGGGGGACACTGAAGCTTTCTTT.